These 32 T cell receptor beta chains were sequenced from one sample in a study of blood T cell repertoires in COVID-19. The repertoire was sequenced with immunoSEQ multiplex PCR; TCRdb's copy has only in-frame clones and lacks some. The data hold 150,000 to 200,000 clones, with roughly 88% observed a single time. The sample taken for sequencing was peripheral blood. The receptors were sampled from a man aged 55 to 70 with acute or convalescent COVID-19.

V usage is TRBV14 and J usage is TRBJ2-1; 7 bases are shared with TRBD2. The germline CDR1 and CDR2 sequences are SGHDN and FVKESK. This CDR3 is built from 17 residues. Trimming at V came to 2 bases and at J to 2 bases, leaving 9 bases not matched to a gene. The CDR3 DNA sequence: TGTGCCAGCAGCCAATCCTTCGGGGGAGGGCCCTACAATGAGCAGTTCTTC. This gives the protein CASSQSFGGGPYNEQFF.

The genes are TRBV19 and TRBJ2-2, with a tentative D call TRBD2 (6 bases). CDR1 and CDR2 (germline): LNHDA, SQIVND (reference sequence). The V and J ends lost 7 bases and 3 bases respectively, with 12 bases between them. This CDR3 has 14 residues. CDR3 protein: CASTMGLDTGELFF. CDR3 coding DNA: TGTGCCAGTACCATGGGACTGGACACCGGGGAGCTGTTTTTT.

CDR3 sequence: CASSIGAGWETQYF. CDR3 DNA sequence: TGTGCCAGCAGCATTGGGGCCGGATGGGAGACCCAGTACTTC. The J gene is TRBJ2-5, the V gene TRBV7-9; the D gene is possibly TRBD1 (5 bases). The germline V gene has CDR1 SEHNR and CDR2 FQNEAQ (reference sequence). V was shortened by 5 bases and J by 5 bases, with 15 bases between the two germline ends. The CDR3 is 14 amino acids.

This chain connects TRBV19 to TRBJ1-2; 12 positions agree with TRBD1. The ends lost 5 bases at V and 7 bases at J; junction bases unmatched: 8. The CDR3 length is 15 residues. Germline V CDR1 and CDR2: LNHDA, SQIVND (reference sequence). The CDR3 is CASSSPGQGAFGYTF. CDR3 DNA: TGTGCCAGTAGTTCACCGGGACAGGGGGCGTTTGGCTACACCTTC. Supplemented by reference TRBV19 and TRBJ1-2, the full variable domain reads DGGITQSPKYLFRKEGQNVTLSCEQNLNHDAMYWYRQDPGQGLRLIYYSQIVNDFQKGDIAEGYSVSREKKESFPLTVTSAQKNPTAFYLCASSSPGQGAFGYTFGSGTRLTVV.

V gene TRBV21-1 combines with J gene TRBJ1-4; TRBD1, the table's D call, was not compared with the DNA. TRBV21-1 is assigned pseudogene status. The CDR3 consists of 14 residues. CDR3 sequence: CASTDWGHNEKLFF. The CDR3 nucleotides are TGTGCCAGCACCGACTGGGGGCATAATGAAAAACTGTTTTTT.

As DNA, the CDR3 is TGTGCCAGCAGTTCGAGTTACTATGGCTACACCTTC. Protein sequence: CASSSSYYGYTF. V usage is TRBV27 and J usage is TRBJ1-2; no firm D call. Germline V gives CDR1 MNHEY, CDR2 SMNVEV (reference sequence). The CDR3 totals 12 residues. Trimming pared 4 bases from V and 3 bases from J, leaving 6 bases between.

This rearrangement joins TRBV19 to TRBJ2-3; TRBD1 is a possible D gene (6 bases). Trimming stripped 6 bases from V and 0 bases from J, with 16 bases between. Germline CDR1 LNHDA, CDR2 SQIVND (reference sequence). CDR3 length: 16 amino acids. In DNA, the CDR3 is TGTGCCAGTAGATCTTTCTCAGGGGTTAGCACAGATACGCAGTATTTT. This encodes CASRSFSGVSTDTQYF.

This clone was seen only once. V gene TRBV14 combines with J gene TRBJ2-1; 10 bases are a match to TRBD2. In germline, CDR1 is SGHDN, CDR2 FVKESK. V trimming: 4 bases; J trimming: 2 bases; junction bases outside the gene matches: 14. This CDR3 has 19 amino acids. The CDR3 here is CASSPSDRYTSGAYNEQFF. The CDR3 nucleotides are TGTGCCAGCAGCCCCTCGGACAGGTATACTAGCGGGGCCTACAATGAGCAGTTCTTC.

A few counts support this clone. The rearrangement links TRBV4-1 to TRBJ1-5; D remains ambiguous. The CDR3 spans 13 residues. The V and J ends lost 1 base and 6 bases respectively, with 7 bases between them. CDR1 is MGHRA, CDR2 YSYEKL, per germline. CDR3 region: CASSQVPVQPQHF. The CDR3 coding sequence is TGCGCCAGCAGCCAAGTCCCGGTTCAGCCCCAGCATTTT.

This clone was observed a handful of times. The genes are TRBV18 and TRBJ2-7, with 10 nucleotides matching TRBD1. The CDR3 consists of 16 residues. Germline V lookup: CDR1 KGHSH, CDR2 LQKENI. V was pared by 6 bases and J by 0 bases, with 8 bases of the junction left unmatched. The CDR3 is CASSVSRDRGSYEQYF. The CDR3 DNA sequence: TGTGCCAGCTCCGTCTCGAGGGACAGGGGCTCCTACGAGCAGTACTTC.

The chain recombines TRBV6-5 with TRBJ2-7, with TRBD2 as a possible D gene (5 bases). The germline V and J ends were trimmed by 0 bases and 2 bases, with 11 bases remaining between them. Germline CDR1 and CDR2: MNHEY and SVGAGI. The CDR3 has 15 amino acids. Here the CDR3 DNA reads TGTGCCAGCAGTTACTCGGGGAGTCCTACCTACGAGCAGTACTTC. Its translation is CASSYSGSPTYEQYF.

This chain links TRBV6-5 with TRBJ2-7; 9 bases align to TRBD1. The V gene end was trimmed by 2 bases and the J gene end by 6 bases; junction bases not matched to a gene: 8. CDR1 is MNHEY and CDR2 is SVGAGI in the germline V gene. The CDR3 is made up of 15 amino acids. This chain's CDR3 is CASSYQGTGNGEQYF. In nucleotides, the CDR3 is TGTGCCAGCAGTTACCAAGGGACAGGGAATGGCGAGCAGTACTTC.

The V call is TRBV28, the J call TRBJ2-1; 9 bases are shared with TRBD1. Germline assignment: CDR1 MDHEN and CDR2 SYDVKM. J gave up 7 bases and V 6 bases, and 4 bases lay outside the gene matches. This CDR3 comprises 13 residues. The CDR3 DNA is TGTGCCAGCAGACGACAGGGGGGAAATGAGCAGTTCTTC. It encodes CASRRQGGNEQFF.

V gene TRBV11-2 combines with J gene TRBJ1-3, with D uncertain. This CDR3 spans 16 amino acids. V lost 4 bases and J 0 bases, leaving 13 bases between the germline ends. The germline V gene has CDR1 SGHAT and CDR2 FQNNGV. The CDR3 loop is CASSSRLAGSGNTIYF. For the CDR3, the DNA is TGTGCCAGCAGCTCCAGATTAGCGGGCTCTGGAAACACCATATATTTT.

This clone has just a few counts. The chain recombines TRBV7-3 with TRBJ2-3; possibly TRBD2 for D (5 bases). The CDR3 totals 14 residues. V dropped 3 bases and J dropped 1 base, with 8 bases sitting between them. Germline V lookup: CDR1 SGHTA, CDR2 FQGTGA. As DNA, the CDR3 is TGTGCCAGCAGCTTTCTCGGGGGCACAGATACGCAGTATTTT. It codes for CASSFLGGTDTQYF.

This clone came up a few times. The gene calls are TRBV20-1 and TRBJ1-1; D might be TRBD1 (5 bases). Germline V gene lookup returns CDR1 DFQATT and CDR2 SNEGSKA (reference sequence). CDR3 size: 11 residues. The CDR3 here is CSPGSGHEAFF. The DNA of the CDR3 is TGCAGCCCAGGCTCAGGGCATGAAGCTTTCTTT.

The J gene is TRBJ1-5, the V gene TRBV19; the D gene is possibly TRBD1 (5 bases). Germline V gene sequence: CDR1 LNHDA, CDR2 SQIVND (reference sequence). CDR3 length: 14 residues. Trimming removed 10 bases from V and 4 bases from J, with 17 bases in between. The CDR3 region has the DNA TGTGCCAACCAGACCAGGGTGCTTAATCAGCCCCAGCATTTT. It yields the protein CANQTRVLNQPQHF.

The chain employs TRBV9 and TRBJ2-5; 8 nucleotides agree with TRBD1. There are 14 residues in the CDR3. V trimming: 6 bases; J trimming: 5 bases; junction bases outside the gene matches: 9. Germline-derived CDR1 and CDR2 are SGDLS and YYNGEE. The CDR3 is CASTTTGGRETQYF. The CDR3 region has the DNA TGTGCCAGCACCACCACAGGGGGAAGGGAGACCCAGTACTTC. The complete variable domain, with remaining parts taken from reference TRBV9 and TRBJ2-5, reads DSGVTQTPKHLITATGQRVTLRCSPRSGDLSVYWYQQSLDQGLQFLIQYYNGEERAKGNILERFSAQQFPDLHSELNLSSLELGDSALYFCASTTTGGRETQYFGPGTRLLVL.

This clone was seen only a few times. The rearrangement uses TRBV9 and TRBJ2-1, with TRBD2 matching over 12 bases. The J segment lost 7 bases and the V segment lost 2 bases, leaving 4 bases of the junction unmatched. The CDR3 runs to 15 residues. The germline V gene encodes CDR1 SGDLS and CDR2 YYNGEE. CDR3 loop: CASSVWTSGTNEQFF. DNA for the CDR3: TGTGCCAGCAGCGTCTGGACTAGCGGGACGAATGAGCAGTTCTTC.

V is TRBV2 and J is TRBJ1-5; a possible D gene is TRBD1 (6 bases). Trimming pared 6 bases from V and 4 bases from J, leaving 10 bases between. This CDR3 is built from 13 residues. Germline lookup yields CDR1 SNHLY and CDR2 FYNNEI. The CDR3 spells CASRAGANQPQHF. The CDR3 DNA is TGTGCCAGCAGGGCAGGGGCTAATCAGCCCCAGCATTTT.

The chain is built from TRBV7-9 and TRBJ1-5; D remains ambiguous. With 7 bases removed from V and 2 bases from J, the gap between germline ends came to 12 bases. Looked up from germline, CDR1 is SEHNR and CDR2 is FQNEAQ (reference sequence). This CDR3 has 14 amino acids. The CDR3 reads CASTVSGGNQPQHF. The CDR3 DNA reads as TGTGCCAGCACCGTTTCCGGGGGCAATCAGCCCCAGCATTTT.

The genes are TRBV3-1 (or the pseudogene TRBV3-2) and TRBJ1-2, with D unclear. This CDR3 has 13 amino acids. The ends were cut back, 0 bases at V and 3 bases at J, with 5 bases in the middle. Germline assignment: CDR1 LGHDT and CDR2 YNNKEL (reference sequence). This CDR3 is CASSQDRYYGYTF. The DNA for the CDR3 is TGTGCCAGCAGCCAAGATCGGTACTATGGCTACACCTTC.

This chain joins TRBV9 and TRBJ1-6, with TRBD1 as a possible D gene (5 bases). Looked up from germline, CDR1 is SGDLS and CDR2 is YYNGEE. The CDR3 length is 14 residues. V gave up 5 bases and J gave up 7 bases, with 13 bases separating them. The CDR3 is CASRVGHGNSPLHF. The DNA of the CDR3 is TGTGCCAGCAGAGTGGGGCACGGGAATTCACCCCTCCACTTT.

The chain links TRBV28 to TRBJ1-2, with D possibly being TRBD1 (5 bases). There are 14 residues in the CDR3. CDR1 and CDR2 (germline): MDHEN, SYDVKM. V lost 8 bases to trimming and J lost 4 bases, with 17 bases between them. For the CDR3, the DNA is TGTGCCAGCGGAGGGGCCGCCGTGGGCTATGGCTACACCTTC. Encoded protein: CASGGAAVGYGYTF.

Only one count was recorded for this clone. The V gene is TRBV6-1, the J gene TRBJ2-2; D is perhaps TRBD1 (5 bases). Between the trimmed V and J ends, which lost 2 bases and 1 base, there was a span of 11 bases. Germline loops: CDR1 MNHNS, CDR2 SASEGT. The CDR3 runs to 16 residues. DNA of the CDR3: TGTGCCAGCAGTGAAAGGATGGGGCAGAACACCGGGGAGCTGTTTTTT. Amino acid sequence: CASSERMGQNTGELFF.

This clone was observed a few times. The chain carries TRBV12-3 or TRBV12-4 and TRBJ1-1; D remains ambiguous. V lost 2 bases and J lost 6, with 10 bases in between. The CDR3 loop spans 13 amino acids. The CDR3 reads CASSLLGGAEAFF. CDR3 nucleotide sequence: TGTGCCAGCAGTTTACTAGGCGGCGCTGAAGCTTTCTTT.

This clone was detected once. The rearrangement uses TRBV7-9 and TRBJ1-2, with 9 bases matching TRBD1. CDR1 SEHNR and CDR2 FQNEAQ come from the germline V gene (reference sequence). The CDR3 loop spans 15 amino acids. The V and J ends lost 5 bases and 7 bases, in that order; junction bases with no gene match: 11. CDR3 residues: CASSRNDRGWGGYTF. In DNA form, the CDR3 reads TGTGCCAGCAGCCGAAATGACAGGGGGTGGGGTGGCTACACCTTC.

The J gene is TRBJ1-1, the V gene TRBV29-1, with TRBD1 matching over 8 bases. Trimming removed 5 bases from V and 4 bases from J; junction bases left unmatched: 9. The CDR3 spans 14 residues. Germline loops: CDR1 SQVTM, CDR2 ANQGSEA. The CDR3 loop reads CSVIWAGQGTEAFF. CDR3 coding DNA: TGCAGCGTTATTTGGGCCGGACAGGGCACTGAAGCTTTCTTT.

The chain uses TRBV14 and TRBJ1-4; 8 bases align to TRBD1. The CDR3 length is 16 residues. The V gene end was trimmed by 4 bases and the J gene end by 4 bases; junction bases not matched to a gene: 8. Germline CDR1 SGHDN, CDR2 FVKESK. CDR3 protein: CASSPGGRTFNEKLFF. CDR3 nucleotide sequence: TGTGCCAGCAGCCCAGGGGGCCGAACCTTTAATGAAAAACTGTTTTTT.

The chain employs TRBV9 and TRBJ1-1; 9 nucleotides align to TRBD1. This CDR3 has 16 residues. The V and J ends lost 3 bases and 0 bases, in that order; junction bases with no gene match: 6. The germline CDR1 and CDR2 sequences are SGDLS and YYNGEE. Here the CDR3 DNA reads TGTGCCAGCAGCGGTAGACAGGGGGGAATGAACACTGAAGCTTTCTTT. It codes for CASSGRQGGMNTEAFF.

J is TRBJ2-2 and V is TRBV9; D is undetermined. The CDR3 is 13 residues long. Per the germline V gene, CDR1 is SGDLS and CDR2 is YYNGEE. Trimming shortened V by 0 bases and J by 6 bases, and 6 bases separated the two germline ends. CDR3 nucleotide sequence: TGTGCCAGCAGCGTAGAGAGTCCCGGGGAGCTGTTTTTT. Translated: CASSVESPGELFF.

The V and J genes are TRBV30 and TRBJ1-3; possible D gene TRBD1, 6 bases. V was cut by 4 bases and J by 0 bases, with 10 bases left in between. The CDR3 is 14 amino acids. Germline assignment: CDR1 GTSNPN and CDR2 SVGIG (reference sequence). CDR3 bases: TGTGCCTGGACCCAGGGGAGCTCTGGAAACACCATATATTTT. The encoded protein is CAWTQGSSGNTIYF.